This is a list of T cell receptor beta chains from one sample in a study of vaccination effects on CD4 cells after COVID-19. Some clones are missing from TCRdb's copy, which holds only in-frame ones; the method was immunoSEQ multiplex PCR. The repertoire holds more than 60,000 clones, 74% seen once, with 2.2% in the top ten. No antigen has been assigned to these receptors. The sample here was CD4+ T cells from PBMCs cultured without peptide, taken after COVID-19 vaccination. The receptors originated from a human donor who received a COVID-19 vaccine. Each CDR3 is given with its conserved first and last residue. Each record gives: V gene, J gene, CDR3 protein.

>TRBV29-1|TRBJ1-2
CSVDPGGLSGYGYTF
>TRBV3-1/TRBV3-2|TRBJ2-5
CASSQLAGGRETQYF
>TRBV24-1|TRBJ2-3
CATSDVSGGGTQYF
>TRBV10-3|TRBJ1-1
CAISSGMLVNTEAFF
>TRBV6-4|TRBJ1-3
CASSDRSRASGNTIYF
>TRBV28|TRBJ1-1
CASSLPPGTGSEAFF
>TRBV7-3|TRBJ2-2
CASSLVVAGAGELFF
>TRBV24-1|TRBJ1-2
CATSGADLNYGYTF
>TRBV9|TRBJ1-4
CASSVGVGYEKLFF
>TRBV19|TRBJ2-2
CASSRQEPGELFF
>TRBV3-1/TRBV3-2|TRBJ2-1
CASSQLGGVGINEQFF
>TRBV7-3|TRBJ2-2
CASSFGGVNTGELFF
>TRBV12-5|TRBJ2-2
CASDTRRGSNTGELFF
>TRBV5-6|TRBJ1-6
CASSLRQGRIYNSPLHF
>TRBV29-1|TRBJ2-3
CSVGSTGATDTQYF
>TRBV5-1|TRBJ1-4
CASSLAQNEKLFF
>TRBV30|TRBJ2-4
CAWSPAKNIQYF
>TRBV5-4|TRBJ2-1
CASSGGGAGGLNEQFF
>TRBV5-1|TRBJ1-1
CASSSGPNTEAFF
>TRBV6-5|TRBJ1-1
CASSYPGAGGFTEAFF
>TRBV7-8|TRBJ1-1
CASSLVFENTEAFF
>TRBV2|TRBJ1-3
CASSARVGSGNTIYF
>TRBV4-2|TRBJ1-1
CASSQAGEMNTEAFF
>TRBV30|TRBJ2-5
CAWTVGAVQETQYF
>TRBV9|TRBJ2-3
CASSVRVSTDTQYF
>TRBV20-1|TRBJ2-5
CSASVRVRGETQYF
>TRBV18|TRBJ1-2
CASSPQGTGAGGYGYTF
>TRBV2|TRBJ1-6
CASITPGDSPLHF